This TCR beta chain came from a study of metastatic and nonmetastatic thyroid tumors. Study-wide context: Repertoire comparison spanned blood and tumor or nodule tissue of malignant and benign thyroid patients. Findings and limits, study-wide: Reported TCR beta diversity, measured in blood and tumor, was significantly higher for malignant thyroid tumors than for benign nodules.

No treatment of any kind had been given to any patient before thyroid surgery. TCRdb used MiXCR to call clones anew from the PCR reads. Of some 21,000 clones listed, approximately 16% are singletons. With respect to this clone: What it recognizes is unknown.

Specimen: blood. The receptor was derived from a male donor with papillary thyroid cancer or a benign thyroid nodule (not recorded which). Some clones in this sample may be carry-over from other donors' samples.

CDR3 bases: TGTGCCTGGAGTGCCGTTGGCTTACCAGGGAGAGGCTACACCTTC. This encodes CAWSAVGLPGRGYTF. The rearrangement uses TRBV30 and TRBJ1-2; TRBD1 might be the D (5 bases). Trimming removed 1 base at V and 8 bases at J, with 20 bases between. In germline, CDR1 is GTSNPN, CDR2 SVGIG (reference sequence). This CDR3 has 15 amino acids.